This TCR beta chain was recovered during a study of blood T cell repertoires in COVID-19. Across the whole study: Sites in the United States, Italy and Spain provided acute and convalescent COVID-19 samples.

Cohorts were based on clinical histories the participants reported. Profiling relied on immunoSEQ multiplex PCR, and the TCRdb table lists in-frame clones only, not all of them. The data contain a few hundred thousand clones, about 86% of them singletons. The ends were cut back, 5 bases at V and 5 bases at J, with 18 bases in the middle. The CDR3 runs 15 residues. Germline V gives CDR1 SGHTA, CDR2 FQGNSA. Sequencing input: PBMCs or T cells enriched from blood (not recorded which). The V gene is TRBV7-2, the J gene TRBJ1-2; weak D call: TRBD1 (6 bases). The receptor comes from a woman between 50 and 59 years old who had recovered from COVID-19. The CDR3 DNA sequence: TGTGCCAGCAGCCTGGACAGAACCCTTAGGTATGGCTACACCTTC. Translating gives CASSLDRTLRYGYTF.